Shown below are 10 T cell receptor beta chains from a single sample sequenced in a study of CD8 T cells in Susac syndrome. Random hexamers were used to reverse transcribe an amount of 0.5 to 1 ug RNA. TCRdb analysed the immunoSEQ multiplex PCR reads with MiXCR anew, one entry per CDR3 protein. The data hold approximately 160,000 distinct CDR3 sequences, with approximately 93% observed a single time. The sample was CD4+ T cells from PBMCs. The receptors stem from a human donor with multiple sclerosis.

The CDR3 region has the DNA TGTGCCAGCAGCCGTACAGGGGATTCACCCCTCCACTTT. Amino acids: CASSRTGDSPLHF. V gene TRBV7-3 combines with J gene TRBJ1-6; 7 nucleotides line up with TRBD1. J gave up 8 bases and V 5 bases, and 3 bases lay outside the gene matches. Germline CDR1 reads SGHTA; CDR2 reads FQGTGA. The CDR3 covers 13 residues.

V usage is TRBV5-1 and J usage is TRBJ1-6; TRBD1 matches 10 bases. The V gene end was trimmed by 4 bases and the J gene end by 5 bases; junction bases not matched to a gene: 6. The germline V gene encodes CDR1 SGHRS and CDR2 YFSETQ. CDR3 length: 16 residues. CDR3: CASSGTGVKDNSPLHF. The DNA for the CDR3 is TGCGCCAGCAGCGGGACAGGGGTAAAAGATAATTCACCCCTCCACTTT.

A single count supports this clonotype. The CDR3 DNA reads TGTGCCAGCAGCTCACGACTAGCCTCCTACAATGAGCAGTTCTTC. Residues: CASSSRLASYNEQFF. The chain employs TRBV9 and TRBJ2-1; 7 nucleotides agree with TRBD2. Germline lookup yields CDR1 SGDLS and CDR2 YYNGEE. This CDR3 spans 15 amino acids. The V and J ends lost 4 bases and 0 bases, in that order; junction bases with no gene match: 4.

This sequence joins TRBV30 and TRBJ1-1; D ambiguous. Per germline, CDR1 GTSNPN and CDR2 SVGIG (reference sequence). This CDR3 comprises 13 residues. V was clipped by 1 base and J by 0 bases, with 6 bases between them. DNA for the CDR3: TGTGCCTGGAGTGAGCGGCTGAACACTGAAGCTTTCTTT. Translated, it gives CAWSERLNTEAFF. Full variable domain (remainder filled in from reference TRBV30 and TRBJ1-1): SQTIHQWPATLVQPVGSPLSLECTVEGTSNPNLYWYRQAAGRGLQLLFYSVGIGQISSEVPQNLSASRPQDRQFILSSKKLLLSDSGFYLCAWSERLNTEAFFGQGTRLTVV.

The rearrangement joins TRBV5-1 to TRBJ2-7; the match to TRBD2 covers 9 bases. The CDR3 runs 16 residues. Germline CDR1 and CDR2: SGHRS and YFSETQ. Trimming at V came to 4 bases and at J to 2 bases, leaving 10 bases not matched to a gene. The chain's CDR3 is CASSSTPSGAPYEQYF. The DNA of the CDR3 is TGCGCCAGCAGCAGCACCCCTAGCGGGGCCCCCTACGAGCAGTACTTC. Full variable domain (rest looked up from reference TRBV5-1 and TRBJ2-7): KAGVTQTPRYLIKTRGQQVTLSCSPISGHRSVSWYQQTPGQGLQFLFEYFSETQRNKGNFPGRFSGRQFSNSRSEMNVSTLELGDSALYLCASSSTPSGAPYEQYFGPGTRLTVT.

This clonotype was seen only once. V is TRBV28 and J is TRBJ1-5; D call uncertain. CDR1 and CDR2 (germline): MDHEN, SYDVKM. The V gene lost 2 bases and the J gene lost 5 bases, with 1 base spanning the gap. The CDR3 runs to 11 residues. CDR3 sequence: CASSLHQPQHF. CDR3 DNA sequence: TGTGCCAGCAGTTTACATCAGCCCCAGCATTTT.

V is TRBV5-1 and J is TRBJ2-7; the match to TRBD2 covers 15 bases. Losses at the gene ends were 3 bases for V and 4 bases for J; bases not matched to a gene: 17. CDR3 length: 20 residues. Germline CDR1 is SGHRS and CDR2 is YFSETQ. The CDR3 coding sequence is TGCGCCAGCAGCTCCATCGGACTAGCGGGAGGGCCGTCGTTAGCGTACGAGCAGTACTTC. Translation: CASSSIGLAGGPSLAYEQYF.

This chain joins TRBV6-5 and TRBJ1-1; no reliable D call. Trimming took off 7 bases at V and 7 bases at J, with 13 bases between the two ends. CDR3 size: 12 residues. Germline CDR1 and CDR2: MNHEY and SVGAGI. Written as DNA, the CDR3 is TGTGCCAGCATAGACACGTTAGGTGAAGCTTTCTTT. Protein sequence: CASIDTLGEAFF.

The rearrangement uses TRBV10-3 and TRBJ1-1; no definite D call. V was shortened by 4 bases and J by 10 bases, with 13 bases between the two germline ends. The CDR3 totals 12 residues. Germline CDR1 reads ENHRY; CDR2 reads SYGVKD. The CDR3: CAISAEGLVAFF. CDR3 DNA sequence: TGTGCCATCAGTGCTGAGGGTTTGGTAGCTTTCTTT.

This clonotype was counted a single time. This chain connects TRBV7-3 to TRBJ2-5; D is unclear. With 2 bases removed from V and 7 bases from J, the gap between germline ends came to 11 bases. Per germline, CDR1 SGHTA and CDR2 FQGTGA. This CDR3 has 13 residues. The CDR3 protein is CASSLDAVGTQYF. The DNA for the CDR3 is TGTGCCAGCAGCTTAGACGCTGTGGGGACCCAGTACTTC.